This T cell receptor (beta chain) was found in a study of blood T cells in healthy people across ages. The CDR3 has 13 amino acids. V lost 2 bases and J lost 3, with 8 bases in between. The germline V gene encodes CDR1 MNHEY and CDR2 SVGAGI. This clonotype was picked up many times. Alongside a J-beta primer mix, a sample-barcoded 5' primer served in a second PCR lasting 7 to 11 cycles. Each CDR3 protein is one row after TCRdb ran MiXCR on the 5' RACE reads. The sample holds 1.5 million to 2 million distinct CDR3 sequences, roughly 27% seen once. Sequencing was done on a sample of blood. This receptor was taken from a woman in her twenties or thirties in good health. V usage is TRBV6-5 and J usage is TRBJ2-7; D uncertain. CDR3 residues: CASSYGTHYEQYF. In nucleotides, the CDR3 is TGTGCCAGCAGTTACGGCACACACTACGAGCAGTACTTC.